What follows are 21 T cell receptor beta chains derived from one specimen sequenced in a study of blood T cell repertoires in COVID-19. Libraries were prepared by immunoSEQ multiplex PCR; TCRdb keeps only in-frame clonotypes and omits some of them. The sample holds over 85,000 clones, under 95% seen once. Material: peripheral blood. These receptors were taken from a human donor with active COVID-19. The donor label of this sample is uncertain.

V is TRBV6-6 and J is TRBJ1-4; weak D call: TRBD1 (6 bases). The V gene lost 10 bases and the J gene lost 7 bases, with 16 bases spanning the gap. The CDR3 has 13 residues. Germline V gives CDR1 MNHNY, CDR2 SVGAGI (reference sequence). CDR3 in DNA: TGTGCCATCCTCGGGGGGCAAGGTGAAAAACTGTTTTTT. Translating it yields CAILGGQGEKLFF.

V and J are TRBV5-1 and TRBJ2-1, with TRBD2 identical over 7 bases. Germline V CDR1 and CDR2: SGHRS, YFSETQ. V lost 4 bases to trimming and J lost 5 bases; unmatched junction nucleotides: 12. The length of the CDR3 is 16 residues. CDR3 nucleotide sequence: TGCGCCAGCAGCCCTTCTGGAGCGGGGCACAACAATGAGCAGTTCTTC. It is translated as CASSPSGAGHNNEQFF.

This chain connects TRBV11-2 to TRBJ2-7; TRBD1 agrees at 10 bases. Germline V gene sequence: CDR1 SGHAT, CDR2 FQNNGV. Losses at the gene ends were 5 bases for V and 7 bases for J; bases not matched to a gene: 5. The CDR3 contains 13 residues. CDR3: CASSRDRGGEQYF. The DNA for the CDR3 is TGTGCCAGCAGCCGGGACAGGGGTGGAGAGCAGTACTTC. Drawing the rest from reference TRBV11-2 and TRBJ2-7, the complete variable domain is EAGVAQSPRYKIIEKRQSVAFWCNPISGHATLYWYQQILGQGPKLLIQFQNNGVVDDSQLPKDRFSAERLKGVDSTLKIQPAKLEDSAVYLCASSRDRGGEQYFGPGTRLTVT.

This clone was observed a single time. J is TRBJ1-5 and V is TRBV6-2 or TRBV6-3; D is undetermined. There are 14 residues in the CDR3. Germline V gene sequence: CDR1 MNHEY, CDR2 SVGEGT. V lost 2 bases and J 9 bases, leaving 14 bases between the germline ends. CDR3 coding DNA: TGTGCCAGCAGTTACCCGGCAGGTGTGAGGCCCCAGCATTTT. This gives the protein CASSYPAGVRPQHF.

This chain links TRBV7-2 with TRBJ2-3, with D possibly matching TRBD2 (5 bases). The germline CDR1 and CDR2 sequences are SGHTA and FQGNSA. This CDR3 has 16 residues. V lost 2 bases and J 0 bases, leaving 12 bases between the germline ends. For the CDR3, the DNA is TGTGCCAGCAGCTTAAACGGGATCCCTAGCACAGATACGCAGTATTTT. The encoded protein is CASSLNGIPSTDTQYF.

The CDR3 region is CASSLVLSGNTIYF. CDR3 sequence (DNA): TGTGCCAGCAGCTTAGTGTTATCTGGAAACACCATATATTTT. This rearrangement joins TRBV13 to TRBJ1-3; D gene ambiguous. From germline, CDR1 is PRHDT and CDR2 FYEKMQ (reference sequence). V lost 1 base and J 1 base, leaving 5 bases between the germline ends. The CDR3 sequence is 14 residues long.

The chain uses TRBV5-6 and TRBJ1-1, with D tentatively TRBD1 (6 bases). Trimming cost V 1 base and J 1 base, with 14 bases left between them. The CDR3 spans 16 residues. Germline V lookup: CDR1 SGHDT, CDR2 YYEEEE. The DNA for the CDR3 is TGTGCCAGCAGCTTGTTGGGGGCTGGTGGGAACACTGAAGCTTTCTTT. It specifies CASSLLGAGGNTEAFF.

The rearrangement links TRBV19 to TRBJ1-5, with TRBD1 matching 10 bases. The CDR3 consists of 17 residues. CDR1 and CDR2 from the germline V gene are LNHDA and SQIVND (reference sequence). Unmatched junction bases numbered 7, after V lost 4 bases and J lost 1 base. This CDR3 reads CASSTTGGGGSNQPQHF. The CDR3 nucleotides are TGTGCCAGTAGTACGACAGGGGGCGGGGGGAGCAATCAGCCCCAGCATTTT.

The CDR3 DNA reads TGTGCCAGCAGTTTAGGGTCAGGGGGACTTTACAATGAGCAGTTCTTC. This encodes CASSLGSGGLYNEQFF. The chain recombines TRBV28 with TRBJ2-1; D is perhaps TRBD1 (7 bases). Trimming took off 2 bases at V and 4 bases at J, with 15 bases between the two ends. This CDR3 comprises 16 residues. CDR1 MDHEN and CDR2 SYDVKM come from the germline V gene.

The chain is built from TRBV9 and TRBJ1-6; tentative D call: TRBD1 (6 bases). The CDR3 runs 15 residues. Germline-derived CDR1 and CDR2 are SGDLS and YYNGEE. V shed 0 bases and J shed 6 bases, with 10 bases lying between them. The CDR3 DNA reads TGTGCCAGCAGCGTAGAGGGCAGGGGTAATTCACCCCTCCACTTT. This sequence encodes CASSVEGRGNSPLHF.

CDR3 region: CASTSRVNRNQPQHF. CDR3 DNA sequence: TGTGCCAGCACTTCCAGGGTGAATCGCAATCAGCCCCAGCATTTT. The chain is built from TRBV6-6 and TRBJ1-5, with D perhaps matching TRBD1 (5 bases). V gave up 7 bases and J gave up 2 bases, with 15 bases separating them. The germline gives CDR1 MNHNY, CDR2 SVGAGI (reference sequence). The CDR3 consists of 15 residues.

The count of this clone is one. This chain connects TRBV6-5 to TRBJ2-5; TRBD1 matches 7 bases. Germline CDR1 reads MNHEY; CDR2 reads SVGAGI. The trim removed 4 bases at V and 7 bases at J, leaving 6 bases unmatched. CDR3 length: 13 amino acids. CDR3 protein: CASSFGTDMTQYF. In nucleotides, the CDR3 is TGTGCCAGCAGTTTTGGGACAGACATGACCCAGTACTTC.

The chain joins TRBV27 to TRBJ2-7, with a weak D call TRBD1 (6 bases). The CDR3 is made up of 15 amino acids. V was pared by 10 bases and J by 2 bases, with 21 bases between. Germline CDR1 and CDR2: MNHEY and SMNVEV (reference sequence). CDR3 sequence: CATQRAIGQPYEQYF. CDR3 in DNA: TGTGCCACCCAACGGGCGATCGGACAGCCCTACGAGCAGTACTTC.

The chain employs TRBV6-5 and TRBJ2-7; TRBD1 matches at 10 bases. The V and J ends lost 2 bases and 5 bases, in that order; junction bases with no gene match: 6. CDR3 length equals 15 residues. Germline loops: CDR1 MNHEY, CDR2 SVGAGI. The CDR3: CASSYQGQGSHEQYF. CDR3 coding DNA: TGTGCCAGCAGTTACCAGGGACAGGGGAGCCACGAGCAGTACTTC.

The chain carries TRBV9 and TRBJ2-3, with 7 bases lining up with TRBD2. V shed 3 bases, J shed 5 bases, and the junction held 9 bases outside the gene matches. The CDR3 covers 15 residues. The germline V gene encodes CDR1 SGDLS and CDR2 YYNGEE. CDR3 in amino acids: CASSGATPGGDTQYF. In DNA form, the CDR3 reads TGTGCCAGCAGCGGAGCGACGCCGGGAGGAGATACGCAGTATTTT.

This sequence joins TRBV9 and TRBJ2-3; a possible D gene is TRBD1 (6 bases). The CDR3 loop spans 16 amino acids. The V gene's germline CDR1 is SGDLS and CDR2 YYNGEE. V was clipped by 1 base and J by 0 bases, with 12 bases between them. CDR3 amino acids: CASSVSVRGSTDTQYF. Written as DNA, the CDR3 is TGTGCCAGCAGCGTAAGCGTCAGGGGAAGCACAGATACGCAGTATTTT.

This sequence joins TRBV5-8 and TRBJ1-1; the D is unclear. The V end was cut by 0 bases, the J end by 3 bases, with 6 bases between. Germline V gene data show CDR1 as SGHTS and CDR2 as YDEGEE. This CDR3 is built from 13 residues. The CDR3 region has the DNA TGTGCCAGCAGCTTGGGTTCCTACACTGAAGCTTTCTTT. This gives the protein CASSLGSYTEAFF.

The rearrangement joins TRBV24-1 to TRBJ2-1; 14 positions match TRBD2. Germline V gene sequence: CDR1 KGHDR, CDR2 SFDVKD. CDR3 length equals 22 residues. V trimming: 1 base; J trimming: 2 bases; junction bases outside the gene matches: 15. The CDR3 DNA reads TGTGCCACCAGTGATTTCGTACGAGACGGGACTAGCGGGGGAGGTACCTACAATGAGCAGTTCTTC. Translated, it gives CATSDFVRDGTSGGGTYNEQFF.

The genes are TRBV27 and TRBJ2-7; TRBD1 matches at 7 bases. Germline loops: CDR1 MNHEY, CDR2 SMNVEV (reference sequence). This CDR3 has 14 amino acids. V shed 4 bases and J 6 bases; nucleotides not matched to a gene: 9. The CDR3 DNA reads TGTGCCAGCAGTTCATCGGGACAGCAAGGCGAGCAGTACTTC. It encodes CASSSSGQQGEQYF.

This chain uses TRBV12-5 with TRBJ2-6; 7 bases align to TRBD2. Germline lookup yields CDR1 LGHNT and CDR2 FRNRAP. The ends lost 4 bases at V and 0 bases at J; junction bases unmatched: 12. CDR3 size: 19 residues. CDR3 DNA: TGTGCTAGTGGTTCGGACAAACGGGGGGTCGGCTCTGGGGCCAACGTCCTGACTTTC. It codes for CASGSDKRGVGSGANVLTF.

This chain uses TRBV3-1 (or the pseudogene TRBV3-2) with TRBJ2-3, with 12 bases lining up with TRBD2. CDR3 length: 17 amino acids. The germline gives CDR1 LGHDT, CDR2 YNNKEL (reference sequence). V gave up 3 bases and J gave up 5 bases; unmatched junction bases: 9. CDR3 sequence (DNA): TGTGCCAGCAGCCATGCTAGCGGGGGGGGTACCTTAGATACGCAGTATTTT. This translates into CASSHASGGGTLDTQYF.